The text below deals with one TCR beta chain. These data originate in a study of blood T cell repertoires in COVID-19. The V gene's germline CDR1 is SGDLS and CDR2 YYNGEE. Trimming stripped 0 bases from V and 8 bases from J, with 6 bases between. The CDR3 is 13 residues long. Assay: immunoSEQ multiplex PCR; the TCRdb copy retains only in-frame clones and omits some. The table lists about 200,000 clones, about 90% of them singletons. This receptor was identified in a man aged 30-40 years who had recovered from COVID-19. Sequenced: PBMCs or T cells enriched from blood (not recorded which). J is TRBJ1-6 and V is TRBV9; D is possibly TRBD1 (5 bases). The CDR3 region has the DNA TGTGCCAGCAGCGTAGGGGGGGATTCACCCCTCCACTTT. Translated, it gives CASSVGGDSPLHF.